This T cell receptor beta chain was recovered during a study of Graves' ophthalmopathy and Graves' hyperthyroidism. Findings of the study overall: Blood also carried most expanded thyroid clonotypes exceeding 0.001 frequency.

As regards this clonotype: What it recognizes is unknown.

The germline V and J ends were trimmed by 4 bases and 6 bases, with 13 bases remaining between them. This CDR3 region has 13 residues. The germline V gene encodes CDR1 SGDLS and CDR2 YYNGEE. Fresh peripheral blood (approximately 10 ml) yielded the PBMCs. Researchers took RNA transcripts and amplified TCR beta CDR3 regions from them. First-round RT-PCR with HTBI primers preceded a second-round multiplex PCR. TCRdb called the multiplex PCR reads again in MiXCR, with one record for every CDR3 protein. The sample carries about 480,000 distinct CDR3 sequences, around 15% recorded once. This TCR was sampled from a woman in her twenties or thirties with Graves' ophthalmopathy. The specimen was blood. The genes are TRBV9 and TRBJ1-2; no reliable D call. The DNA of the CDR3 is TGTGCCAGCAGCCCGAGACGTTCGGATGGCTACACCTTC. Its protein is CASSPRRSDGYTF.